Listed below are T cell receptor beta chains from one sample, sequenced in a study of cytomegalovirus exposure and HLA in healthy donors. The table came from immunoSEQ multiplex PCR; TCRdb's copy has only in-frame clones and leaves some out. The table includes 150,000 to 200,000 clones, 89% detected once. The material sequenced was PBMCs. These receptor sequences come from a man between 18 and 35 years old in good health and CMV-seropositive. The CDR3 runs from the conserved cysteine through the conserved F or W. D genes are given only for firm matches. Some rows have no size entry. The others give once, few or many, or a class for an expanded clone.

j_call	d_call	clone_size	v_call	cdr3_aa	cdr3_nt
TRBJ1-5	-	-	TRBV4-1	CASSQGRIYLSEVSNQPQHF	TGCGCCAGCAGCCAAGGTCGCATTTACTTAAGCGAAGTAAGCAATCAGCCCCAGCATTTT
TRBJ2-7	-	few	TRBV27	CASSTGSYEQYF	TGTGCCAGCAGTACAGGGTCCTACGAGCAGTACTTC
TRBJ1-1	-	-	TRBV5-4	CASSVRQKNTEAFF	TGTGCCAGCAGCGTAAGACAGAAAAACACTGAAGCTTTCTTT
TRBJ2-1	TRBD2	-	TRBV18	CASSAGGNSYNEQFF	TGTGCCAGCTCGGCGGGGGGCAACTCCTACAATGAGCAGTTCTTC
TRBJ2-3	TRBD2	-	TRBV9	CASSVDGLAETDTQYF	TGTGCCAGCAGCGTAGACGGACTAGCGGAAACAGATACGCAGTATTTT
TRBJ2-2	-	-	TRBV29-1	CSVDGTGELFF	TGCAGCGTTGACGGGACCGGGGAGCTGTTTTTT
TRBJ2-1	TRBD2	-	TRBV5-6	CASSLLAGDYNEQFF	TGTGCCAGCAGTCTACTAGCGGGGGACTACAATGAGCAGTTCTTC
TRBJ2-1	TRBD2	-	TRBV4-1	CASSQDYSGRGYKQFF	TGCGCCAGCAGCCAAGATTACAGCGGGAGGGGATACAAGCAGTTCTTC
TRBJ2-5	TRBD1	-	TRBV7-9	CASSFWVGQGRETQYF	TGTGCCAGCAGCTTTTGGGTCGGACAGGGCCGAGAGACCCAGTACTTC
TRBJ2-1	TRBD1	-	TRBV7-8	CASSPSGATGSYNEQFF	TGTGCCAGCAGCCCTAGTGGAGCGACAGGGAGCTACAATGAGCAGTTCTTC
TRBJ2-5	TRBD2	-	TRBV5-4	CASSGLAGETQYF	TGTGCCAGCAGCGGACTAGCGGGAGAGACCCAGTACTTC
TRBJ2-5	-	few	TRBV2	CASSGPGGETQYF	TGTGCCAGCAGCGGACCCGGAGGGGAGACCCAGTACTTC
TRBJ2-3	TRBD2	-	TRBV6-4	CASSALAGTDTQYF	TGTGCCAGCAGTGCCCTAGCGGGCACAGATACGCAGTATTTT
TRBJ2-7	TRBD1	-	TRBV29-1	CSVELTGAPYEQYF	TGCAGCGTTGAACTGACAGGGGCTCCCTACGAGCAGTACTTC
TRBJ2-7	TRBD2	many	TRBV11-2	CASSPMTSGLSYEQYF	TGTGCCAGCAGCCCTATGACTAGCGGGCTTTCCTACGAGCAGTACTTC
TRBJ1-5	TRBD1	-	TRBV6-1	CASSTRDRNQPQHF	TGTGCCAGCAGTACCCGGGACAGAAATCAGCCCCAGCATTTT
TRBJ2-2	-	-	TRBV19	CASTLGGTGELFF	TGTGCCAGTACCCTTGGAGGAACCGGGGAGCTGTTTTTT
TRBJ2-7	TRBD1	-	TRBV6-5	CASSRSGTGVEQYF	TGTGCCAGCAGTCGGTCCGGGACAGGGGTCGAGCAGTACTTC
TRBJ2-5	TRBD2	-	TRBV2	CASSEASEGSGSQETQYF	TGTGCCAGCAGTGAAGCGTCAGAAGGTAGCGGGAGTCAAGAGACCCAGTACTTC
TRBJ1-2	TRBD1	-	TRBV19	CASSAGTGHGYTF	TGTGCCAGTAGCGCCGGGACAGGGCATGGCTACACCTTC
TRBJ1-1	TRBD1	-	TRBV11-2	CASSLRGGTGYTEAFF	TGTGCCAGCAGCTTAAGGGGGGGGACAGGTTATACCGAAGCTTTCTTT
TRBJ2-1	TRBD2	-	TRBV4-1	CASSQDQPGLRVFNEQFF	TGCGCCAGCAGCCAAGACCAGCCGGGACTACGAGTTTTCAATGAGCAGTTCTTC
TRBJ2-1	-	-	TRBV14	CASSQSPGNEQFF	TGTGCCAGCAGCCAATCTCCGGGGAATGAGCAGTTCTTC
TRBJ2-7	-	once	TRBV28	CASSLSAGKRRSSYEQYF	TGTGCCAGCAGTTTATCCGCGGGTAAGCGGCGATCATCCTACGAGCAGTACTTC
TRBJ2-6	-	-	TRBV25-1	CASTHSGANVLTF	TGTGCCAGCACCCACTCTGGGGCCAACGTCCTGACTTTC
TRBJ1-2	-	-	TRBV4-1	CASSQEWGRNYGYTF	TGCGCCAGCAGCCAAGAATGGGGGCGCAACTATGGCTACACCTTC
TRBJ1-1	-	-	TRBV7-9	CASSPPTAMNTEAFF	TGTGCCAGCAGCCCTCCGACAGCTATGAACACTGAAGCTTTCTTT
TRBJ2-2	-	-	TRBV21-1	CASSSPGRGLGGELFF	TGTGCCAGCAGCAGCCCTGGCAGGGGGCTGGGCGGGGAGCTGTTTTTT
TRBJ2-7	TRBD1	once	TRBV5-1	CASSLEGGASYEQYF	TGCGCCAGCAGCTTGGAAGGGGGCGCTTCCTACGAGCAGTACTTC
TRBJ2-1	TRBD2	-	TRBV11-1	CASSFFREGSYNEQFF	TGTGCCAGCAGCTTTTTCAGGGAGGGCTCCTACAATGAGCAGTTCTTC
TRBJ2-1	TRBD2	-	TRBV15	CATSRDPKLAGGEQFF	TGTGCCACCAGCAGAGATCCAAAACTAGCGGGAGGTGAGCAGTTCTTC
TRBJ2-2	-	-	TRBV14	CASSQNLGSGHTGELFF	TGTGCCAGCAGCCAAAATCTGGGTAGCGGCCACACCGGGGAGCTGTTTTTT
TRBJ2-5	-	few	TRBV4-2	CASSQEGVETQYF	TGTGCCAGCAGCCAAGAAGGAGTGGAGACCCAGTACTTC
TRBJ2-7	-	-	TRBV14	CASSQEIESGKGVYEQYF	TGTGCCAGCAGCCAAGAAATCGAGTCAGGGAAAGGAGTCTACGAGCAGTACTTC
TRBJ2-7	-	-	TRBV6-5	CASSTGQSRDEQYF	TGTGCCAGCAGTACGGGACAATCGCGGGACGAGCAGTACTTC
TRBJ2-7	TRBD1	-	TRBV6-5	CASSTTWGQTYEQYF	TGTGCCAGCAGTACTACGTGGGGACAGACCTACGAGCAGTACTTC
TRBJ2-2	-	-	TRBV9	CASSVAREPWIGELFF	TGTGCCAGCAGCGTAGCAAGGGAGCCTTGGATCGGGGAGCTGTTTTTT
TRBJ2-1	TRBD1	-	TRBV4-1	CASGTGNNEQFF	TGCGCCAGCGGGACAGGGAATAATGAGCAGTTCTTC
TRBJ2-7	TRBD2	-	TRBV5-1	CASSLGLTAGDEQYF	TGCGCCAGCAGCTTGGGGCTGACCGCGGGGGACGAGCAGTACTTC
TRBJ2-7	TRBD1	-	TRBV4-1	CASSQQWDSPYEQYF	TGCGCCAGCAGCCAACAATGGGACAGTCCCTACGAGCAGTACTTC
TRBJ2-7	TRBD1	-	TRBV6-5	CASSIQGGASYEQYF	TGTGCCAGCAGTATACAGGGGGGTGCTTCCTACGAGCAGTACTTC
TRBJ2-1	TRBD2	-	TRBV6-5	CASSYSLAGENEQFF	TGTGCCAGCAGTTACTCGCTAGCGGGAGAAAATGAGCAGTTCTTC
TRBJ2-7	-	-	TRBV6-5	CASLGNYEQYF	TGTGCCAGCCTAGGCAATTACGAGCAGTACTTC
TRBJ1-1	TRBD1	-	TRBV2	CAWDRGLKSTEAFF	TGTGCCTGGGACAGGGGGCTGAAGAGCACTGAAGCTTTCTTT
TRBJ2-3	TRBD2	-	TRBV5-1	CASSPGLVAFPDTQYF	TGCGCCAGCAGTCCCGGACTAGTAGCTTTCCCAGATACGCAGTATTTT
TRBJ1-2	-	-	TRBV28	CATSGMDYGYTF	TGTGCCACCTCAGGGATGGACTATGGCTACACCTTC
TRBJ1-5	-	-	TRBV28	CASSPRGFRTSNQPQHF	TGTGCCAGCAGTCCCCGGGGGTTTCGGACTAGCAATCAGCCCCAGCATTTT
TRBJ2-1	TRBD1	-	TRBV11-2	CASSSLVGTGGQFF	TGTGCCAGCAGCTCCCTGGTAGGTACAGGGGGACAGTTCTTC
TRBJ1-3	TRBD1	-	TRBV5-3	CARSTADRGTGNTIYF	TGTGCCAGAAGCACTGCGGACAGGGGGACTGGAAACACCATATATTTT
TRBJ2-7	-	-	TRBV12-1	CARSFRGGSTYEQYF	TGTGCCAGGAGCTTCCGTGGCGGGAGTACGTACGAGCAGTACTTC
TRBJ2-1	-	-	TRBV2	CASSSLRGPNEQFF	TGTGCCAGCAGTTCCCTCAGGGGCCCCAATGAGCAGTTCTTC
TRBJ2-7	-	-	TRBV10-3	CAIRAGTIDRGEQYF	TGTGCCATCAGAGCCGGGACAATTGATCGGGGCGAGCAGTACTTC
TRBJ2-1	TRBD1	-	TRBV19	CASIDRGLTDEQFF	TGTGCCAGTATCGACAGGGGGCTCACCGATGAGCAGTTCTTC